These T cell receptor beta chains were read from a single sample in a study of T cells after yellow fever vaccination. TCRdb used MiXCR to reprocess the 5' RACE reads, holding one entry per CDR3 protein. The sample consists of some 250,000 distinct CDR3 sequences, 3.6% of them appearing once. This specimen was PBMCs, taken 15 days after the yellow fever booster vaccination. The receptors were sampled from a young man who received the YFV17D yellow fever vaccine. CDR3s include the opening cysteine and the closing phenylalanine or tryptophan. Fields, in order: D gene, J gene, clone size, V gene, CDR3 DNA, CDR3 protein. D genes are given only for firm matches. Expanded clones get a size class; other rows say once, few or many, or leave the size out.

NA	TRBJ1-2	many	TRBV12-3/TRBV12-4	TGTGCCAGCAGTTTACCCCCCCGGGCCCTCGAACTATATGGCTACACCTTC	CASSLPPRALELYGYTF
NA	TRBJ2-3	many	TRBV7-9	TGTGCCAGCAGCTTACTTAGTGGGCCACCAGATACGCAGTATTTT	CASSLLSGPPDTQYF
NA	TRBJ1-4	many	TRBV11-2	TGTGCCAGCAGCTTGCGGGATGAAAAACTGTTTTTT	CASSLRDEKLFF
NA	TRBJ2-5	many	TRBV9	TGTGCCAGCGGTAGGGGCTGGGGGGAGACCCAGTACTTC	CASGRGWGETQYF
TRBD1	TRBJ1-2	many	TRBV18	TGTGCCAGCTCGACAGGGGACGGCTACACCTTC	CASSTGDGYTF
NA	TRBJ2-3	many	TRBV27	TGTGCCAGCAGTTTGTGGACTGACACAGATACGCAGTATTTT	CASSLWTDTDTQYF
NA	TRBJ2-7	many	TRBV5-4	TGTGCCAGCAGCCCCGACAGTCACGAGCAGTACTTC	CASSPDSHEQYF
NA	TRBJ1-6	NA	TRBV3-1	TGTGCCAGCAGCCGTCGGGGCGAGTATTCACCCCTCCACTTT	CASSRRGEYSPLHF
TRBD1	TRBJ1-4	many	TRBV5-1	TGCGCCAGCAGCGCTGGGACAGGGGTGATAGAAAAACTGTTTTTT	CASSAGTGVIEKLFF
NA	TRBJ2-1	many	TRBV5-1	TGCGCCAGCAGCCAGGGGTTGGGCTACAATGAGCAGTTCTTC	CASSQGLGYNEQFF
TRBD2	TRBJ2-5	many	TRBV7-8	TGTGCCAGCAGCTTAGGGTCAGCGGGGAGGGAGACCCAGTACTTC	CASSLGSAGRETQYF
TRBD1	TRBJ2-5	many	TRBV10-1	TGCGCCAGCAGTCCGGGGGACAGGCAAGAGACCCAGTACTTC	CASSPGDRQETQYF
NA	TRBJ2-3	many	TRBV14	TGTGCCAGCAGCCAGGGGTTTGACTCAGATACGCAGTATTTT	CASSQGFDSDTQYF
TRBD1	TRBJ1-3	many	TRBV2	TGTGCCAGCAGTACCACCTCAGGGGGCAGGGCAAACACCATATATTTT	CASSTTSGGRANTIYF
NA	TRBJ2-1	many	TRBV4-3	TGCGCCAGCAGCCAAGATCGCAGGGGGGGCTACAATGAGCAGTTCTTC	CASSQDRRGGYNEQFF
NA	TRBJ1-1	many	TRBV7-2	TGTGCCAGCAGCTTCTCCGCTACAGGGTTCGGGGGCACTGAAGCTTTCTTT	CASSFSATGFGGTEAFF
NA	TRBJ2-5	many	TRBV4-2	TGTGCCAGCAGCCGCGAGGGGGGCCAAGAGACCCAGTACTTC	CASSREGGQETQYF
NA	TRBJ1-1	many	TRBV4-1	TGCGCCAGCAGCCAAGCTAGGCAGGGTGAAGCTTTCTTT	CASSQARQGEAFF
NA	TRBJ1-1	many	TRBV5-1	TGCGCCAGCAGCTTGGCGTCACAGACGAACACTGAAGCTTTCTTT	CASSLASQTNTEAFF
TRBD1	TRBJ2-3	many	TRBV29-1	TGCAGCGTTGAAGAAAGAGCTGTAGCGGGACAGGGGGCGAAGGATACGCAGTATTTT	CSVEERAVAGQGAKDTQYF
TRBD2	TRBJ2-3	many	TRBV12-3/TRBV12-4	TGTGCCAGCAGTTCGACTAGCGGGGGGACAGATACGCAGTATTTT	CASSSTSGGTDTQYF
TRBD2	TRBJ2-3	many	TRBV7-2	TGTGCCAGCAGCCAAACTAGCGGGGGGACTAGCACAGATACGCAGTATTTT	CASSQTSGGTSTDTQYF
TRBD2	TRBJ2-5	many	TRBV5-1	TGCGCCAGCAGCTGGACTAGCGGGGTCCGCGAGACCCAGTACTTC	CASSWTSGVRETQYF
NA	TRBJ2-5	many	TRBV7-6	TGTGCCAGCAGCTTAGGAATCCCAGGAGAGACCCAGTACTTC	CASSLGIPGETQYF
NA	TRBJ1-5	many	TRBV6-2/TRBV6-3	TGTGCCAGCAGTCCTCGGACCCCCGGGCTTTCGTCCCAGCATTTT	CASSPRTPGLSSQHF
TRBD1	TRBJ1-2	many	TRBV29-1	TGCAGCGTTGAGAGGGACAGGGGATATGGCTACACCTTC	CSVERDRGYGYTF
TRBD2	TRBJ2-2	many	TRBV5-5	TGTGCCAGCAGCTTCACCGGGGGGGCACTTTACACCGGGGAGCTGTTTTTT	CASSFTGGALYTGELFF
NA	TRBJ2-3	many	TRBV5-4	TGTGCCAGCAGTTTCGGGGGGCGAGGCACAGATACGCAGTATTTT	CASSFGGRGTDTQYF
NA	TRBJ1-2	many	TRBV7-6	TGTGCCAGCAGCTTAGCTACCAAGTGGGGATATGGCTACACCTTC	CASSLATKWGYGYTF
NA	TRBJ1-2	many	TRBV7-2	TGTGCCAGCAGCTTAGTCGGGTGGCTCTCGAATGGCTACACCTTC	CASSLVGWLSNGYTF
NA	TRBJ1-5	many	TRBV4-3	TGCGCCAGCAGCCAAGAACCCTTGATGGGTCAGCCCCAGCATTTT	CASSQEPLMGQPQHF
NA	TRBJ2-1	few	TRBV12-3/TRBV12-4	TGTGCCAGCAGTTTTTCAGGAATGAGCTCCTACAATGAGCAGTTCTTC	CASSFSGMSSYNEQFF
NA	TRBJ1-4	NA	TRBV9	TGTGCCAGCAGCGTAGTCCCCAATGGAGCTAATGAAAAACTGTTTTTT	CASSVVPNGANEKLFF
TRBD2	TRBJ2-7	many	TRBV9	TGTGCCAGCAGCGTCGGGGGGGGGCCCAGTGACGAGCAGTACTTC	CASSVGGGPSDEQYF
TRBD1	TRBJ2-7	many	TRBV4-3	TGCGCCAGCAGCCCGATCTCAGGGGGCGAGCAGTACTTC	CASSPISGGEQYF
NA	TRBJ2-2	many	TRBV9	TGTGCCAGCAGCGTAGGGGCAGGCCCCACCGGGGAGCTGTTTTTT	CASSVGAGPTGELFF
NA	TRBJ1-1	many	TRBV6-6	TGTGCCAGCACCGATCCCCTTGGAGGGACCACTGAAGCTTTCTTT	CASTDPLGGTTEAFF
TRBD1	TRBJ1-2	many	TRBV6-6	TGTGCCAGCAGTTTTCCCGGGACAGGTAGCTACACCTTC	CASSFPGTGSYTF
NA	TRBJ2-5	many	TRBV12-3/TRBV12-4	TGTGCCAGCAGTTTCGGGCAGGGAACGGAGACCCAGTACTTC	CASSFGQGTETQYF
NA	TRBJ2-3	many	TRBV4-3	TGCGCCAGCAGCCGAAGAGCGCAGGGCACAGATACGCAGTATTTT	CASSRRAQGTDTQYF
NA	TRBJ2-3	many	TRBV7-9	TGTGCCAGCAGCCCCCGGCCCACCCAGGCCACAGATACGCAGTATTTT	CASSPRPTQATDTQYF
NA	TRBJ2-7	many	TRBV20-1	TGCAGTGCTCACAGGGTCCCGATGGGCGAGCAGTACTTC	CSAHRVPMGEQYF
NA	TRBJ1-1	many	TRBV28	TGTGCCAGCAGTTTTCGACGGAACACCATGAACACTGAAGCTTTCTTT	CASSFRRNTMNTEAFF
NA	TRBJ1-2	many	TRBV4-3	TGCGCCAGCAGCCCCTCAGATACCCGCTATGGCTACACCTTC	CASSPSDTRYGYTF
NA	TRBJ1-5	many	TRBV20-1	TGCAGTGCTCAACCGCCTTATAGCAATCAGCCCCAGCATTTT	CSAQPPYSNQPQHF
NA	TRBJ1-6	many	TRBV5-5	TGTGCCAGCAGCCGCCAGGGATTCCGTTCACCCCTCCACTTT	CASSRQGFRSPLHF